The TCR beta chain described here comes from a study of technical replicates of blood from a few donors. J gave up 4 bases and V 1 base, and 12 bases lay outside the gene matches. This CDR3 has 17 residues. Germline lookup yields CDR1 SGHTA and CDR2 FQGTGA. Data came from immunoSEQ multiplex PCR; TCRdb stores just in-frame clones and leaves some out. The table has tens of thousands of clones, about 86% seen once. V and J are TRBV7-3 and TRBJ2-7, with TRBD2 matching 8 bases. The sequence was collected from a human donor in good health. Some clones in this sample may be carry-over from other donors' samples. Material for sequencing was PBMCs. The CDR3: CASSLKGEREKCYEQYF. Written as DNA, the CDR3 is TGTGCCAGCAGCTTAAAGGGGGAGCGGGAGAAATGTTACGAGCAGTACTTC.